These 18 T cell receptor beta chains were all obtained from the same sample, sequenced in a study of blood T cell repertoires in COVID-19. Data came from immunoSEQ multiplex PCR; TCRdb stores just in-frame clones and leaves some out. The data show 270,000 or so clones, roughly 85% seen once. Sequenced material: PBMCs or T cells enriched from blood (not recorded which). These receptors were taken from a woman in her 50s who had been exposed to COVID-19.

J is TRBJ1-2 and V is TRBV6-1, with 8 bases aligning to TRBD1. CDR3 size: 15 residues. The junction had 3 bases not matched to a gene; V was cut back by 3 bases and J by 0 bases. Germline V gene data show CDR1 as MNHNS and CDR2 as SASEGT. CDR3 nucleotides: TGTGCCAGCAGTGAGGGACAGGCGGCTAACTATGGCTACACCTTC. Translated: CASSEGQAANYGYTF.

CDR3 loop: CASSSGTGPSYEQYF. CDR3 nucleotides: TGCGCCAGTTCTTCCGGGACAGGACCTTCCTACGAGCAGTACTTC. This chain connects TRBV4-1 to TRBJ2-7; 8 bases align to TRBD1. The V segment lost 9 bases and the J segment 1 base; nucleotides outside the gene matches: 11. The germline V gene encodes CDR1 MGHRA and CDR2 YSYEKL. The CDR3 has 15 residues.

V and J are TRBV18 and TRBJ1-2; possibly TRBD1 for D (5 bases). Trimming left V 1 base short and J 9 bases short, with 15 bases between. Germline CDR1 KGHSH, CDR2 LQKENI. The CDR3 covers 14 residues. CDR3 residues: CASSPQSGGVSYTF. Here the CDR3 DNA reads TGTGCCAGCTCACCACAATCGGGGGGTGTGAGCTACACCTTC.

The rearrangement links TRBV27 to TRBJ1-1; the D gene is possibly TRBD1 (6 bases). This CDR3 spans 14 amino acids. Between the trimmed V and J ends, which lost 5 bases and 4 bases, there was a span of 14 bases. Germline CDR1 and CDR2: MNHEY and SMNVEV (reference sequence). The CDR3 DNA reads as TGTGCCAGCAGTCCCCGGGCCAGGGGCACTGAAGCTTTCTTT. It codes for CASSPRARGTEAFF.

V usage is TRBV5-4 and J usage is TRBJ1-2, with 9 bases identical to TRBD1. CDR1 and CDR2 from the germline V gene are SGHNT and YYREEE (reference sequence). The junction had 2 bases not matched to a gene; V was cut back by 1 base and J by 4 bases. The CDR3 sequence is 14 residues long. The CDR3 reads CASSLTTGGYGYTF. CDR3 DNA sequence: TGTGCCAGCAGCTTGACGACAGGGGGCTATGGCTACACCTTC. Full variable domain (outside the CDR3, taken from reference TRBV5-4 and TRBJ1-2): ETGVTQSPTHLIKTRGQQVTLRCSSQSGHNTVSWYQQALGQGPQFIFQYYREEENGRGNFPPRFSGLQFPNYSSELNVNALELDDSALYLCASSLTTGGYGYTFGSGTRLTVV.

This chain joins TRBV9 and TRBJ2-3; 9 bases are shared with TRBD1. The germline gives CDR1 SGDLS, CDR2 YYNGEE. The CDR3 consists of 13 residues. V was clipped by 5 bases and J by 6 bases; unmatched bases: 4. The CDR3 region is CASSTQGADTQYF. Written as DNA, the CDR3 is TGTGCCAGCAGTACACAGGGGGCGGATACGCAGTATTTT. The full variable domain, completed using reference TRBV9 and TRBJ2-3, is DSGVTQTPKHLITATGQRVTLRCSPRSGDLSVYWYQQSLDQGLQFLIQYYNGEERAKGNILERFSAQQFPDLHSELNLSSLELGDSALYFCASSTQGADTQYFGPGTRLTVL.

The chain recombines TRBV2 with TRBJ2-7; TRBD1 matches at 7 bases. V trimming: 5 bases; J trimming: 2 bases; junction bases outside the gene matches: 6. CDR1 and CDR2 (germline): SNHLY, FYNNEI. The CDR3 length is 14 residues. CDR3 bases: TGTGCCAGCAGTCTGAGACAGGGCCCCTACGAGCAGTACTTC. This codes for CASSLRQGPYEQYF.

V usage is TRBV3-1 (or the pseudogene TRBV3-2) and J usage is TRBJ1-2; 9 bases agree with TRBD1. Trimming took 2 bases from V and 6 from J; bases not matched to a gene: 4. The germline V gene has CDR1 LGHDT and CDR2 YNNKEL (reference sequence). The CDR3 is made up of 14 amino acids. The CDR3 DNA follows: TGTGCCAGCAGCCAACCCCGGGACAGGGATGGCTACACCTTC. Its protein is CASSQPRDRDGYTF.

V gene TRBV27 combines with J gene TRBJ1-5; D gene unclear. The CDR3 spans 15 residues. The V and J ends lost 3 bases and 6 bases respectively, with 15 bases between them. Germline V lookup: CDR1 MNHEY, CDR2 SMNVEV (reference sequence). The CDR3 loop reads CASSFSGSGGQPQHF. For the CDR3, the DNA is TGTGCCAGCAGTTTTTCCGGTTCTGGAGGTCAGCCCCAGCATTTT.

The chain is built from TRBV19 and TRBJ2-7; D uncertain. The CDR3 loop spans 11 amino acids. Deletions cut 4 bases from V and 4 bases from J, with 5 bases between. In germline, CDR1 is LNHDA, CDR2 SQIVND (reference sequence). In DNA form, the CDR3 reads TGTGCCAGTAGTACAGGATACGAGCAGTACTTC. It specifies CASSTGYEQYF.

Concerning this clone itself: Other nucleotide sequences in the sample specify the same CDR3. CDR3 in DNA: TGTGCCAGCAGCTTCCGGCGGGGGGGCGGGGAGACCCAGTACTTC. This gives the protein CASSFRRGGGETQYF. The V and J genes are TRBV7-2 and TRBJ2-5, with TRBD2 identical over 9 bases. V shed 3 bases, J shed 5 bases, and the junction held 7 bases outside the gene matches. Germline V gives CDR1 SGHTA, CDR2 FQGNSA. This CDR3 contains 15 residues. The variable domain in full, completed from reference TRBV7-2 and TRBJ2-5, reads GAGVSQSPSNKVTEKGKDVELRCDPISGHTALYWYRQSLGQGLEFLIYFQGNSAPDKSGLPSDRFSAERTGGSVSTLTIQRTQQEDSAVYLCASSFRRGGGETQYFGPGTRLLVL.

Only a few counts were recorded for this clone. The chain has TRBV3-1 (or the pseudogene TRBV3-2) and TRBJ2-7; the D gene is possibly TRBD1 (6 bases). The CDR3 has 13 amino acids. Germline V gives CDR1 LGHDT, CDR2 YNNKEL (reference sequence). V dropped 1 base and J dropped 6 bases, with 10 bases sitting between them. The CDR3 region is CASSQVFRGEQYF. CDR3 nucleotides: TGTGCCAGCAGCCAAGTCTTCAGGGGCGAGCAGTACTTC.

The chain has TRBV15 and TRBJ2-3; D might be TRBD2 (5 bases). Per germline, CDR1 LNHNV and CDR2 YYDKDF (reference sequence). V lost 4 bases to trimming and J lost 3 bases, with 17 bases between them. This CDR3 has 16 amino acids. This chain's CDR3 is CATSTRGIVGTDTQYF. The CDR3 nucleotides are TGTGCCACCAGCACGAGAGGGATAGTAGGTACAGATACGCAGTATTTT.

This chain joins TRBV11-1 and TRBJ2-7; D is possibly TRBD2 (5 bases). The CDR3 loop spans 15 amino acids. V was cut by 6 bases and J by 7 bases, with 22 bases left in between. Germline V gene data show CDR1 as SGHAT and CDR2 as FQDESV (reference sequence). The CDR3 reads CASSRKGTAPGEQYF. The CDR3, as DNA: TGTGCCAGCAGTCGTAAGGGTACGGCCCCGGGGGAGCAGTACTTC.

This chain connects TRBV19 to TRBJ1-6; D unclear. Germline V lookup: CDR1 LNHDA, CDR2 SQIVND (reference sequence). Trimming took off 6 bases at V and 8 bases at J, with 23 bases between the two ends. The CDR3 is made up of 17 amino acids. Written as DNA, the CDR3 is TGTGCCAGTAGCCAAGACGGACCCGGGGTAGGGTATTCACCCCTCCACTTT. Translation: CASSQDGPGVGYSPLHF.

The chain employs TRBV10-3 and TRBJ2-7; possibly TRBD2 for D (6 bases). V was trimmed by 5 bases and J by 5 bases, leaving 22 bases between them. This CDR3 is 16 amino acids long. Germline V CDR1 and CDR2: ENHRY, SYGVKD. The CDR3 reads CAISKGLGGGSDEQYF. The CDR3 nucleotides read TGTGCCATCAGTAAGGGTTTAGGAGGAGGGAGCGACGAGCAGTACTTC.

The rearrangement uses TRBV11-2 and TRBJ1-1, with D unresolved. V lost 2 bases and J lost 3, with 13 bases in between. Per germline, CDR1 SGHAT and CDR2 FQNNGV. This CDR3 region has 15 residues. This CDR3 is CASSLFPRGHTEAFF. The CDR3 DNA follows: TGTGCCAGCAGCTTATTCCCCCGTGGCCACACTGAAGCTTTCTTT.

The chain joins TRBV28 to TRBJ2-5; 13 bases are a match to TRBD2. The CDR3 sequence is 15 residues long. The trim removed 5 bases at V and 4 bases at J, leaving 4 bases unmatched. Germline CDR1 is MDHEN and CDR2 is SYDVKM. CDR3 sequence reads: CASSLTSGGSETQYF. DNA of the CDR3: TGTGCCAGCAGTCTGACTAGCGGGGGGTCAGAGACCCAGTACTTC. Combining the CDR3 with reference TRBV28 and TRBJ2-5 gives the whole variable domain DVKVTQSSRYLVKRTGEKVFLECVQDMDHENMFWYRQDPGLGLRLIYFSYDVKMKEKGDIPEGYSVSREKKERFSLILESASTNQTSMYLCASSLTSGGSETQYFGPGTRLLVL.